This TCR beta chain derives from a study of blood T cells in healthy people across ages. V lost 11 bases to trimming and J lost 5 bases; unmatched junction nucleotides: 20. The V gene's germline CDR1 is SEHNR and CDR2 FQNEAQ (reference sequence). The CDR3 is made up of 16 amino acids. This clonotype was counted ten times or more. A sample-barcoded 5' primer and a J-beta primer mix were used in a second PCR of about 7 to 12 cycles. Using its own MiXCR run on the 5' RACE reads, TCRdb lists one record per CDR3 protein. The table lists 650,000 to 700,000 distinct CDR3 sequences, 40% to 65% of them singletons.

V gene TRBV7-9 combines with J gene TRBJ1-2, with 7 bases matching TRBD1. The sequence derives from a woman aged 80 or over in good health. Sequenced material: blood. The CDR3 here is CAGIRDSPTSRYGYTF. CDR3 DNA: TGTGCCGGGATCCGGGACAGTCCAACAAGCAGATATGGCTACACCTTC.